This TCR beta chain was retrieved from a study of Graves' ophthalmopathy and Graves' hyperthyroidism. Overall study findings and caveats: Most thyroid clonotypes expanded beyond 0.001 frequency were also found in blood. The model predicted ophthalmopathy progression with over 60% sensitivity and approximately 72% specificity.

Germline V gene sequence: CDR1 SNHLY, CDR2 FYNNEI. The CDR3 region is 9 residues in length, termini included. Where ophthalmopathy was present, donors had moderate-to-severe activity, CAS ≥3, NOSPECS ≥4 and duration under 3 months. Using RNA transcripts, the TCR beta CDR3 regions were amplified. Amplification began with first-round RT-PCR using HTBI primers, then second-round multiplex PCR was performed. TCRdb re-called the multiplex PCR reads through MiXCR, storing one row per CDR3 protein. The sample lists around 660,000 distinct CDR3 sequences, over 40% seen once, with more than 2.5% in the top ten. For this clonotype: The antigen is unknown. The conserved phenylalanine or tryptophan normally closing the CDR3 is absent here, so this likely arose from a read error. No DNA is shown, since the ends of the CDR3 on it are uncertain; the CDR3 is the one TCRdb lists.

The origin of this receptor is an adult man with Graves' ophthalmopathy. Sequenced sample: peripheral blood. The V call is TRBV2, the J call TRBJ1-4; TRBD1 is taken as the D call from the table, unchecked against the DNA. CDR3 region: CASRQGSRA.